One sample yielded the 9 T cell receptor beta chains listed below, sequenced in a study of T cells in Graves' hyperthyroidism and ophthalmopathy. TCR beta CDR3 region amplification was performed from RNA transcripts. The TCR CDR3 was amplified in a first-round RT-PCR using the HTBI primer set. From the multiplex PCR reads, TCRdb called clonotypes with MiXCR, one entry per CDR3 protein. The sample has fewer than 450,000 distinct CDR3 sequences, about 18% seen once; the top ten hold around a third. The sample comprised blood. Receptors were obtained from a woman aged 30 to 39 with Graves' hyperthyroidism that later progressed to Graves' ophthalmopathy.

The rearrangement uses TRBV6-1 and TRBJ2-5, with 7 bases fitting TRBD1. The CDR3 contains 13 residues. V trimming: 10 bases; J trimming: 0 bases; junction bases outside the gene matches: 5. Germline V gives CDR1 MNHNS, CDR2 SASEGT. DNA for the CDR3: TGTGCCATCCGGGACAGCCACCAAGAGACCCAGTACTTC. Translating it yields CAIRDSHQETQYF.

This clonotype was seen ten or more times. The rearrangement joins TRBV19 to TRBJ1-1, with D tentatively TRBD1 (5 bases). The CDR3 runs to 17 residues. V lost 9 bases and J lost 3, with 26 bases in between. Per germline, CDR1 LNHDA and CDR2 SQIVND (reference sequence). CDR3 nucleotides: TGTGCCAGCCGGGAACCAGGGCTGCGGCTCCTGGACACTGAAGCTTTCTTT. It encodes CASREPGLRLLDTEAFF.

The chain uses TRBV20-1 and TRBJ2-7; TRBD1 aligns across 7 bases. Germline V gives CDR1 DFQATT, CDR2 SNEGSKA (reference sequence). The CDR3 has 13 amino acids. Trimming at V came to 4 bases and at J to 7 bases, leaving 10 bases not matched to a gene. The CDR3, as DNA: TGCAGTGCTACATTGACAGGGTCTGGAGAGCAGTACTTC. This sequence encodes CSATLTGSGEQYF.

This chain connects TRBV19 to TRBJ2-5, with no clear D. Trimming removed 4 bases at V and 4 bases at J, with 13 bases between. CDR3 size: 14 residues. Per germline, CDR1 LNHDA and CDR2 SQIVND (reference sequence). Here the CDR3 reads CASSTDRVSETQYF. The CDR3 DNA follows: TGTGCCAGTAGTACCGATAGGGTGTCAGAGACCCAGTACTTC.

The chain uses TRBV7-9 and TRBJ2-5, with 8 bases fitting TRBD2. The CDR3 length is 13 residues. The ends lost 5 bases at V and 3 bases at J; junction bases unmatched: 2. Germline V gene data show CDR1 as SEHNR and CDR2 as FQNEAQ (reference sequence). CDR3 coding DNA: TGTGCCAGCAGCATTAGCGGGGAAGAGACCCAGTACTTC. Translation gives CASSISGEETQYF.

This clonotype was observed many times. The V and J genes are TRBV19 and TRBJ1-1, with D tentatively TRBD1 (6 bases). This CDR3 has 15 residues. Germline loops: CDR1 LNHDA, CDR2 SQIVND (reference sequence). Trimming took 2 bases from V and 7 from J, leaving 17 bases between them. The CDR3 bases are TGTGCCAGTAGTATATCAATAGGACAGAGTTTTGAAGCTTTCTTT. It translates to CASSISIGQSFEAFF.

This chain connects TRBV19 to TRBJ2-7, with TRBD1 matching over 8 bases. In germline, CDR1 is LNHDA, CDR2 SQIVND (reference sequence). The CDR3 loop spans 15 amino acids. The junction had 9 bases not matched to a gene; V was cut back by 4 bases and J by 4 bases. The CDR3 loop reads CASSTKGQAEYEQYF. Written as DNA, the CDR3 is TGTGCCAGTAGTACCAAGGGACAGGCGGAGTACGAGCAGTACTTC.

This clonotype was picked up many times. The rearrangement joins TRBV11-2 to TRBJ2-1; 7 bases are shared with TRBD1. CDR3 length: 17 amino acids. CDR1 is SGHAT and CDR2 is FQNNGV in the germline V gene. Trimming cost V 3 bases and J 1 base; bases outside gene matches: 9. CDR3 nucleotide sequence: TGTGCCAGCAGCTTGTATCAAAAACAGGGGTCCTACAATGAGCAGTTCTTC. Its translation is CASSLYQKQGSYNEQFF.

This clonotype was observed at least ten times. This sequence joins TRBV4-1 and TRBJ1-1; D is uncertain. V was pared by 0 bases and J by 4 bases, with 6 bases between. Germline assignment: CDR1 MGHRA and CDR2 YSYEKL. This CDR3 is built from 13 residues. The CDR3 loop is CASSQERVTEAFF. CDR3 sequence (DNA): TGCGCCAGCAGCCAAGAGAGGGTCACTGAAGCTTTCTTT.